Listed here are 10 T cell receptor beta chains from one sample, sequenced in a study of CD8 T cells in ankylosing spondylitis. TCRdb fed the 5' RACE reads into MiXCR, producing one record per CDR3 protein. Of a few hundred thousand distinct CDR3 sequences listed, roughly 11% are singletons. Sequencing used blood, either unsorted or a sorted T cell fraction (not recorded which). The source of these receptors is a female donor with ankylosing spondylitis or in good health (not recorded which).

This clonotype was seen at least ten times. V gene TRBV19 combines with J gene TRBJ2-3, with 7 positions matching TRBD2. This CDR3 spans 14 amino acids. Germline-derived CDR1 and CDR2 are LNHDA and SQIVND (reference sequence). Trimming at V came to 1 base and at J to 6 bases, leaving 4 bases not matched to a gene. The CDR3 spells CASSIGGSVDTQYF. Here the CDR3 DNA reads TGTGCCAGTAGTATAGGCGGGAGTGTCGATACGCAGTATTTT.

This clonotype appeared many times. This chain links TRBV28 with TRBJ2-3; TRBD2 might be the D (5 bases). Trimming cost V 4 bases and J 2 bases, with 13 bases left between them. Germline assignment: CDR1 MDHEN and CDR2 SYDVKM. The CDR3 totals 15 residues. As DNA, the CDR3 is TGTGCCAGCAGTTCCGCTGGGGAGAACACAGATACGCAGTATTTT. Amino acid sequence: CASSSAGENTDTQYF. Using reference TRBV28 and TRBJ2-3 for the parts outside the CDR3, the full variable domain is DVKVTQSSRYLVKRTGEKVFLECVQDMDHENMFWYRQDPGLGLRLIYFSYDVKMKEKGDIPEGYSVSREKKERFSLILESASTNQTSMYLCASSSAGENTDTQYFGPGTRLTVL.

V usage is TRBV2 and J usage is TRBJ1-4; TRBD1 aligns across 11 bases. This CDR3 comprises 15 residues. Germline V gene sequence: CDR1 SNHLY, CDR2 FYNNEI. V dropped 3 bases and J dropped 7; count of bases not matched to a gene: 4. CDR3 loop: CASSDGTGGGEKLFF. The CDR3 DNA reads TGTGCCAGCAGTGACGGGACAGGGGGAGGTGAAAAACTGTTTTTT. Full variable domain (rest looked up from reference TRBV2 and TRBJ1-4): EPEVTQTPSHQVTQMGQEVILRCVPISNHLYFYWYRQILGQKVEFLVSFYNNEISEKSEIFDDQFSVERPDGSNFTLKIRSTKLEDSAMYFCASSDGTGGGEKLFFGSGTQLSVL.

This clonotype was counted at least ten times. The CDR3 protein is CASSRPGSSGNTIYF. The CDR3, as DNA: TGTGCCAGCAGCCGCCCCGGGAGCTCTGGAAACACCATATATTTT. The chain combines TRBV7-9 with TRBJ1-3, with D hard to call. CDR1 SEHNR and CDR2 FQNEAQ come from the germline V gene (reference sequence). V was trimmed by 5 bases and J by 0 bases, leaving 11 bases between them. CDR3 length equals 15 residues.

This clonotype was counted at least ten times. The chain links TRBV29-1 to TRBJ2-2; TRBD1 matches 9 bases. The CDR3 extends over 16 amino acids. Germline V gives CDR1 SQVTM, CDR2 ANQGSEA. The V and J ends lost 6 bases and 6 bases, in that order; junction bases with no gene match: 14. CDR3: CSVQQGAGMEAGELFF. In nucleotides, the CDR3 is TGCAGCGTCCAACAGGGGGCGGGAATGGAAGCCGGGGAGCTGTTTTTT.

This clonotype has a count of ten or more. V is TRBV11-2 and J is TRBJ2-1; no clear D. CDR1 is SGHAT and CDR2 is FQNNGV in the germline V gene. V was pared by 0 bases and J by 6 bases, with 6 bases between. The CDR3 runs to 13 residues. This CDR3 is CASSLERTNEQFF. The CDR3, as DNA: TGTGCCAGCAGCTTAGAACGGACCAATGAGCAGTTCTTC.

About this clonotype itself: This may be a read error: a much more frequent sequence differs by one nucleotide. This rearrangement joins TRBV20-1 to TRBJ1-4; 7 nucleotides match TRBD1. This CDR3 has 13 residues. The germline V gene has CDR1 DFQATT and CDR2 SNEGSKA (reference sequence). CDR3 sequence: CRAGTDTNEKLFF. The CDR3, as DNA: TGCAGAGCTGGGACAGATACTAATGAAAAACTGTTTTTT.

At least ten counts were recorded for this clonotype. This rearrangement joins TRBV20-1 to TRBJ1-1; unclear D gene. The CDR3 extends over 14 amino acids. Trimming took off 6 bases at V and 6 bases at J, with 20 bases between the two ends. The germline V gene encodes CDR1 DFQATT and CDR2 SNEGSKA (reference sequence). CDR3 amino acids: CSAPEGVYGAEAFF. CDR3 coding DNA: TGCAGTGCCCCGGAGGGAGTTTATGGCGCTGAAGCTTTCTTT.

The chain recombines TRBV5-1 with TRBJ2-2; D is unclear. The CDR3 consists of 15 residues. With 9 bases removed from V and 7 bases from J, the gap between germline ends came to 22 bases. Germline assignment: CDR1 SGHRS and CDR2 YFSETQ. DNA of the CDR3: TGCGCCACCCTTGAAGGGCCTGTCGATGGCGGGGAGCTGTTTTTT. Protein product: CATLEGPVDGGELFF.

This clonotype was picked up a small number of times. The CDR3, as DNA: TGTGCCAGTGGGGACAGGGTAGACACTGAAGCTTTCTTT. As protein: CASGDRVDTEAFF. This sequence joins TRBV19 and TRBJ1-1; TRBD1 matches 9 bases. Trimming cost V 8 bases and J 3 bases; bases outside gene matches: 4. Germline-derived CDR1 and CDR2 are LNHDA and SQIVND (reference sequence). The length of the CDR3 is 13 residues.